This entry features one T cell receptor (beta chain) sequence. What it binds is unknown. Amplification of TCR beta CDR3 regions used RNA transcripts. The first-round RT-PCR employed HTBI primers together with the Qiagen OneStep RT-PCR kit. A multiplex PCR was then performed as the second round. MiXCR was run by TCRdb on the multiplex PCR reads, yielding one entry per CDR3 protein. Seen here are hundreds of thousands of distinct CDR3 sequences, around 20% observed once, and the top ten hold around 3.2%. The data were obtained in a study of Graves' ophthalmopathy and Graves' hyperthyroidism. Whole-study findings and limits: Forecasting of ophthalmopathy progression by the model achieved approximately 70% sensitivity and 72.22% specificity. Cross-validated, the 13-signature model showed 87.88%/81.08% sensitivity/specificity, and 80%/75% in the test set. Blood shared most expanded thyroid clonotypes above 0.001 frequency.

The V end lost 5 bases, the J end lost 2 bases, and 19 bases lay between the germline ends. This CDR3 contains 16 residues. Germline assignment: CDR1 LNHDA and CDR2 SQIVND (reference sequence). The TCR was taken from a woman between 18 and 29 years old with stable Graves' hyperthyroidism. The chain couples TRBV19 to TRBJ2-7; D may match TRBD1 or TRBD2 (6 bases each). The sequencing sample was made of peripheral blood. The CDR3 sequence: CASSRSDRGGPYEQYF. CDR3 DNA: TGTGCCAGTAGTCGCTCGGACAGAGGAGGGCCCTACGAGCAGTACTTC. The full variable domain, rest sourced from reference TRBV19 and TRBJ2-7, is DGGITQSPKYLFRKEGQNVTLSCEQNLNHDAMYWYRQDPGQGLRLIYYSQIVNDFQKGDIAEGYSVSREKKESFPLTVTSAQKNPTAFYLCASSRSDRGGPYEQYFGPGTRLTVT.